This T cell receptor beta chain came from a study of PD-L1 blockade in urothelial cancer. Here immunoSEQ multiplex PCR was the method, and the copy in TCRdb shows in-frame clones only, minus some. The data contain tens of thousands of clones, around 86% of them singletons. This CDR3 is 16 amino acids long. V lost 0 bases, J lost 1 base, and 3 bases stayed unmatched. Germline V gene sequence: CDR1 LNHDA, CDR2 SQIVND (reference sequence). The chain links TRBV19 to TRBJ1-2; TRBD1 matches at 9 bases. The TCR sequence derives from a man between 45 and 60 years old with urothelial cancer. The input for sequencing was PBMCs, taken around atezolizumab (anti-PD-L1) treatment. The CDR3 DNA is TGTGCCAGTAGTATAGATGGGACAGGGCATAACTATGGCTACACCTTC. It codes for CASSIDGTGHNYGYTF.